This T cell receptor (beta chain) was recorded in a study of T cell clonality in common variable immunodeficiency. A remark on this clone: The antigen is not known. The CDR3 is cut off 3 residues early in the read; its end comes from the germline J gene.

Assay: immunoSEQ multiplex PCR; the TCRdb copy retains only in-frame clones and omits some. There are approximately 20,000 clones in the sample, none observed a single time. Study-wide results and limits: CVID subjects showed higher TCRbeta clonality than healthy controls. Reportedly, TCR beta sequences from common variable immunodeficiency showed fewer deletions and N-nucleotide insertions. Shared TCRbeta clones were fewer between CVID subjects than controls. The cause of increased CVID clonality remains unclear without subpopulation sequencing.

The CDR3 totals 15 residues. Germline CDR1 is LNHDA and CDR2 is SQIVND (reference sequence). The V gene lost 0 bases and the J gene lost 1 base, with 4 bases spanning the gap. Diagnosis required reduced IgG, IgA and/or IgM with specific antibody deficiency. The chain combines TRBV19 with TRBJ2-6; D uncertain. The sample comprised peripheral blood mononuclear cells. The receptor comes from a human donor with common variable immunodeficiency. CDR3 DNA (partial): TGTGCCAGTAGTATAGATCGGTCTGGGGCCAACGTC. This translates into CASSIDRSGANV. The CDR3 as a whole reads CASSIDRSGANVLTF.